This TCR beta chain derives from a study of blood T cell repertoires in COVID-19. Study information: Acute-phase and convalescent COVID-19 samples originated in the United States, Italy and Spain. The cDNA or gDNA used as material had been derived from T cells, B-cell-depleted T cells, or PBMCs.

In the original workflow: Amplified reference gene primers provided the basis for estimating nucleated cell counts. Data came from immunoSEQ multiplex PCR; TCRdb stores just in-frame clones and leaves some out. The DNA was the basis for D and trimming; V, J and clone size are from that table. The sample has 210,000 or so clones; more than 70% are singletons. Germline CDR1 reads ENHRY; CDR2 reads SYGVKD. There are 14 residues in the CDR3. V shed 11 bases and J shed 3 bases, with 20 bases lying between them. The receptor was isolated from a woman between 35 and 50 years old who had recovered from COVID-19. The sequenced sample was peripheral blood. The V gene is TRBV10-3, the J gene TRBJ2-7; tentatively, D is TRBD1 (5 bases). CDR3 sequence (DNA): TGTGCCTCATTATCCGGCAGGGCGGACTACGAGCAGTACTTC. Protein sequence: CASLSGRADYEQYF.